The subject of this entry is one T cell receptor beta chain. Its specificity is not known. Germline CDR1 reads MGHRA; CDR2 reads YSYEKL. This CDR3 has 15 residues. Researchers made TCR beta libraries via UMI-labeled 5' RACE. Original analysis: Libraries were built for TCR beta, and each one held between about 2,600 and 18,000 functional CDR3 beta clonotypes. Reanalyzing the 5' RACE reads, TCRdb keeps one entry per CDR3 protein, without DNA. Clone size and V and J calls follow TCRdb, not the original study. This sample's clone table lists roughly 4,200 distinct CDR3 sequences. This entry is derived from a study of human CD8 memory T cell subsets. The study, taken as a whole, reports: It was only the T cell receptor beta chains that the study sequenced.

Sequencing was carried out using CD8+ effector memory T cells (TEM) sorted from PBMCs. Subset here: effector memory CD8 T cells, CCR7- CD45RO+ CD95+. This TCR was recovered from a human donor in good health. The chain recombines TRBV4-1 with TRBJ2-7; TCRdb proposes TRBD1, but this gene call is untestable without DNA. CDR3 region: CASSQEGRGGNEQYF.